The 7 T cell receptor beta chains below were found in one sample sequenced in a study of T cell repertoires in cytomegalovirus infection. No antigen is known for these receptors. TCRdb processed the reads anew with MiXCR; each CDR3 protein has one entry. The sample contains about 83,000 distinct CDR3 sequences, roughly a quarter of which appear only once. Here the sequenced sample was CD8+ T cells from cultured PBMCs, taken from culture after CMV antigen stimulation. These receptors were collected from a human donor in good health (CMV status not recorded). Some clones in this sample may be carry-over from other donors' samples.

The V call is TRBV28, the J call TRBJ1-2; D is ambiguous. The CDR3 is made up of 14 amino acids. In germline, CDR1 is MDHEN, CDR2 SYDVKM. Trimming left V 4 bases short and J 6 bases short, with 15 bases between. In DNA form, the CDR3 reads TGTGCCAGCAGTTCCTCCCCCGGATCGAATGGCTACACCTTC. Amino acid sequence: CASSSSPGSNGYTF.

This clonotype came up a few times. This chain uses TRBV28 with TRBJ1-4; D remains unclear. Germline assignment: CDR1 MDHEN and CDR2 SYDVKM. Trimming took 7 bases from V and 9 from J, leaving 18 bases between them. The CDR3 totals 14 residues. The CDR3 reads CASIQNGVSKKLFF. The CDR3 DNA follows: TGTGCCAGCATCCAGAACGGGGTGTCCAAAAAACTGTTTTTT.

This clonotype was detected a few times. This chain connects TRBV4-1 to TRBJ1-2, with D perhaps TRBD1 (5 bases). Germline assignment: CDR1 MGHRA and CDR2 YSYEKL. The ends were cut back, 6 bases at V and 0 bases at J, with 14 bases in the middle. The CDR3 covers 15 residues. The CDR3 DNA follows: TGCGCCAGCAGTCTCGGGGAGGGGACTAACTATGGCTACACCTTC. Translated: CASSLGEGTNYGYTF.

This clonotype came up many times. The V and J genes are TRBV7-6 and TRBJ2-7; 8 bases match TRBD2. The CDR3 is 15 amino acids. Trimming at V came to 5 bases and at J to 4 bases, leaving 10 bases not matched to a gene. Germline V lookup: CDR1 SGHVS, CDR2 FNYEAQ. CDR3 amino acids: CASSPPGLDIYEQYF. CDR3 bases: TGTGCCAGCAGCCCCCCGGGACTAGATATTTACGAGCAGTACTTC.

The chain carries TRBV15 and TRBJ2-3; D is tentatively TRBD1 or TRBD2 (5 bases each). Trimming left V 3 bases short and J 0 bases short, with 13 bases between. This CDR3 has 16 amino acids. CDR1 is LNHNV and CDR2 is YYDKDF in the germline V gene (reference sequence). CDR3 loop: CATSRGRGASTDTQYF. Here the CDR3 DNA reads TGTGCCACCAGCAGGGGCCGGGGCGCTAGCACAGATACGCAGTATTTT.

In the case of this clonotype: One end of the junction fails to match germline, which may point to a read error. This sequence joins TRBV9 and TRBJ2-7; 14 bases map to TRBD2. The CDR3 totals 15 residues. Germline CDR1 reads SGDLS; CDR2 reads YYNGEE. The CDR3 nucleotides read TGTGCCGGCAGCGCCGGACTAGCGGGAGGCTACGAGCAGTACTTC. Translation gives CAGSAGLAGGYEQYF.

To note about this clonotype: One end of the junction fails to match germline, which may point to a read error. The rearrangement joins TRBV5-1 to TRBJ1-1; 7 bases are shared with TRBD1. This CDR3 spans 16 amino acids. CDR1 SGHRS and CDR2 YFSETQ come from the germline V gene. The CDR3 region is CTSSDAAQRQGAEAFF. For the CDR3, the DNA is TGCACCAGCAGCGACGCCGCCCAACGACAGGGCGCTGAAGCTTTCTTT.